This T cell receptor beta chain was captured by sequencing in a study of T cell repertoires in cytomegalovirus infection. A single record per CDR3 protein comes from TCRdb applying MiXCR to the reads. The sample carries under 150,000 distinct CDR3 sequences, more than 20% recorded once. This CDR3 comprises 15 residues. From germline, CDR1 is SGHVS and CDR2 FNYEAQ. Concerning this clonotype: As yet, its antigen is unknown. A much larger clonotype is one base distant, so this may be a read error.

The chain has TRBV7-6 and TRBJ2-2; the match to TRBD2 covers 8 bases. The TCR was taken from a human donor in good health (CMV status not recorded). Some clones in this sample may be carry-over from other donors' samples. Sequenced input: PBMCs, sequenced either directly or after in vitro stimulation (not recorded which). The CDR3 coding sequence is TGTGCCAGCAGCCATGGACTAGCAGACACCGAGGAGCTGTTTTTT. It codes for CASSHGLADTEELFF.